The 10 T cell receptor beta chains given below trace back to one sample, sequenced in a study of blood T cell repertoires in COVID-19. Measured with immunoSEQ multiplex PCR; TCRdb has only the in-frame clones, and not every one. In the table there are about 90,000 clones, less than 80% of which are singletons. Sequenced input: peripheral blood. All receptors derive from a woman aged 80 or older with acute or convalescent COVID-19.

This clone was found once. This chain uses TRBV5-1 with TRBJ1-1, with a tentative D call TRBD1 (5 bases). Germline assignment: CDR1 SGHRS and CDR2 YFSETQ. The CDR3 contains 12 residues. Trimming took off 6 bases at V and 2 bases at J, with 8 bases between the two ends. CDR3 region: CASKTGNTEAFF. The CDR3, as DNA: TGCGCCAGCAAAACAGGCAACACTGAAGCTTTCTTT.

This chain links TRBV30 with TRBJ2-5; TRBD1 matches at 8 bases. The trim removed 2 bases at V and 2 bases at J, leaving 4 bases unmatched. This CDR3 is 14 amino acids long. CDR1 and CDR2 (germline): GTSNPN, SVGIG (reference sequence). The CDR3 is CAWSSGQAQETQYF. In nucleotides, the CDR3 is TGTGCCTGGAGTTCGGGACAGGCTCAAGAGACCCAGTACTTC.

The chain employs TRBV30 and TRBJ2-7, with TRBD2 identical over 8 bases. CDR3 length: 15 residues. V lost 0 bases to trimming and J lost 3 bases; unmatched junction nucleotides: 7. The germline CDR1 and CDR2 sequences are GTSNPN and SVGIG (reference sequence). Written as DNA, the CDR3 is TGTGCCTGGAGTGTAGGAGCGGGGGTAGTCTACGAGCAGTACTTC. The encoded protein is CAWSVGAGVVYEQYF.

This clone was recorded a few times. This chain links TRBV6-4 with TRBJ1-5; D gene ambiguous. CDR1 and CDR2 (germline): MRHNA, SNTAGT. This CDR3 is 15 amino acids long. V was trimmed by 3 bases and J by 6 bases, leaving 15 bases between them. The CDR3 reads CASSEEAERAQPQHF. Here the CDR3 DNA reads TGTGCCAGCAGTGAAGAGGCAGAGCGGGCTCAGCCCCAGCATTTT.

The CDR3 region has the DNA TGTGCCAGCAGCGTAGGGTTGTACAGATCGAATTCACCCCTCCACTTT. Translation: CASSVGLYRSNSPLHF. The rearrangement joins TRBV9 to TRBJ1-6, with D unresolved. This CDR3 is built from 16 residues. The germline V gene has CDR1 SGDLS and CDR2 YYNGEE. Trimming left V 0 bases short and J 7 bases short, with 14 bases between.

V is TRBV7-9 and J is TRBJ1-5; 9 bases fit TRBD1. Germline V lookup: CDR1 SEHNR, CDR2 FQNEAQ (reference sequence). V was clipped by 3 bases and J by 2 bases; unmatched bases: 8. The CDR3 runs to 17 residues. The CDR3 coding sequence is TGTGCCAGCAGCTTTGGATTCCGGGACAGGGGCAATCAGCCCCAGCATTTT. It encodes CASSFGFRDRGNQPQHF.

The chain is built from TRBV7-2 and TRBJ2-5; D remains unclear. The CDR3 extends over 13 amino acids. The ends were cut back, 5 bases at V and 1 base at J, with 8 bases in the middle. Germline V lookup: CDR1 SGHTA, CDR2 FQGNSA. CDR3 DNA: TGTGCCAGCAGCATTCGGTCCCAAGAGACCCAGTACTTC. Translating gives CASSIRSQETQYF.

The rearrangement uses TRBV5-1 and TRBJ2-1, with TRBD1 as a possible D gene (5 bases). Germline V gene lookup returns CDR1 SGHRS and CDR2 YFSETQ. The V end was cut by 0 bases, the J end by 8 bases, with 12 bases between. This CDR3 contains 14 residues. Written as DNA, the CDR3 is TGCGCCAGCAGCTTGGAAGGGGTAGGGGATGAGCAGTTCTTC. It translates to CASSLEGVGDEQFF.

The J gene is TRBJ2-3, the V gene TRBV7-2, with a tentative D call TRBD2 (6 bases). The CDR3 totals 15 residues. The V end lost 1 base, the J end lost 3 bases, and 11 bases lay between the germline ends. Germline values: CDR1 SGHTA, CDR2 FQGNSA. CDR3 nucleotides: TGTGCCAGCAGCTTAGTGTCCCGGGGGACAGATACGCAGTATTTT. It encodes CASSLVSRGTDTQYF.

The V gene is TRBV6-5, the J gene TRBJ1-2, with TRBD1 matching over 9 bases. The germline V gene encodes CDR1 MNHEY and CDR2 SVGAGI. The CDR3 contains 16 residues. V gave up 0 bases and J gave up 7 bases; unmatched junction bases: 9. The CDR3 loop reads CASSYSSQGARGGYTF. The CDR3 coding sequence is TGTGCCAGCAGTTACTCTTCACAGGGGGCGAGGGGTGGCTACACCTTC.